These 16 T cell receptor beta chains came from one sample sequenced in a study of blood T cells in healthy people across ages. Next came a second PCR, run for roughly 6 to 11 cycles, which used a sample-barcoded 5' primer along with a J-beta primer mix. TCRdb reprocessed the 5' RACE reads via MiXCR and lists one record per CDR3 protein. Of around 600,000 distinct CDR3 sequences in the sample, less than 60% are singletons; the top ten hold about 22%. The sequenced material came from blood. All receptors come from an elderly man in good health.

The V gene is TRBV20-1, the J gene TRBJ2-7; D might be TRBD2 (6 bases). The CDR3 extends over 12 amino acids. V lost 3 bases and J lost 6, with 12 bases in between. Germline CDR1 is DFQATT and CDR2 is SNEGSKA (reference sequence). Here the CDR3 reads CSASLYGGEQYF. The CDR3 DNA follows: TGCAGTGCTAGCCTCTACGGGGGCGAGCAGTACTTC.

This clonotype was picked up one time. The chain employs TRBV7-3 and TRBJ2-2; tentatively, D is TRBD2 (6 bases). With 7 bases removed from V and 0 bases from J, the gap between germline ends came to 9 bases. Germline V gene data show CDR1 as SGHTA and CDR2 as FQGTGA. The CDR3 is 14 amino acids. CDR3 nucleotide sequence: TGTGCCAGCACTAGCGCCCCGAACACCGGGGAGCTGTTTTTT. Its translation: CASTSAPNTGELFF.

The genes are TRBV7-2 and TRBJ2-7; D ambiguous. V was clipped by 2 bases and J by 0 bases, with 8 bases between them. The CDR3 totals 14 residues. The germline CDR1 and CDR2 sequences are SGHTA and FQGNSA. CDR3 sequence reads: CASSLKYGSYEQYF. The CDR3 coding sequence is TGTGCCAGCAGCTTAAAGTACGGCTCCTACGAGCAGTACTTC. Filled out from reference TRBV7-2 and TRBJ2-7, the complete variable domain reads GAGVSQSPSNKVTEKGKDVELRCDPISGHTALYWYRQSLGQGLEFLIYFQGNSAPDKSGLPSDRFSAERTGGSVSTLTIQRTQQEDSAVYLCASSLKYGSYEQYFGPGTRLTVT.

The rearrangement links TRBV30 to TRBJ2-1; maybe TRBD2 (6 bases). The germline V gene encodes CDR1 GTSNPN and CDR2 SVGIG (reference sequence). Trimming cost V 0 bases and J 5 bases, with 17 bases left between them. The CDR3 length is 16 residues. CDR3 residues: CAWSVNARRGNNEQFF. CDR3 DNA: TGTGCCTGGAGTGTAAACGCGCGGCGGGGTAACAATGAGCAGTTCTTC.

This clonotype was counted ten times or more. The chain carries TRBV7-2 and TRBJ2-1; perhaps TRBD1 as D (5 bases). The CDR3 is made up of 14 amino acids. The germline gives CDR1 SGHTA, CDR2 FQGNSA. V shed 2 bases and J shed 3 bases, with 8 bases lying between them. The CDR3 bases are TGTGCCAGCAGCTTAAGGGGTAGCTACAATGAGCAGTTCTTC. Its translation is CASSLRGSYNEQFF.

The chain has TRBV7-2 and TRBJ2-7; 8 nucleotides agree with TRBD2. Per the germline V gene, CDR1 is SGHTA and CDR2 is FQGNSA. V lost 5 bases to trimming and J lost 1 base; unmatched junction nucleotides: 7. The CDR3 contains 15 residues. The chain's CDR3 is CASSPGPSGSYEQYF. In nucleotides, the CDR3 is TGTGCCAGCAGCCCCGGACCTAGCGGGTCCTACGAGCAGTACTTC.

This clonotype has a single count. At one boundary the junction diverges from the germline segment, which might be a read error. The chain uses TRBV13 and TRBJ1-4, with 8 bases aligning to TRBD1. This CDR3 has 14 amino acids. In germline, CDR1 is PRHDT, CDR2 FYEKMQ (reference sequence). CDR3 loop: CTSSLTGGNEKLFF. Here the CDR3 DNA reads TGTACCAGCAGCTTAACAGGGGGTAATGAAAAACTGTTTTTT.

The chain employs TRBV4-2 and TRBJ2-7, with 11 bases aligning to TRBD2. V shed 1 base, J shed 6 bases, and the junction held 8 bases outside the gene matches. Germline CDR1 and CDR2: LGHNA and YNFKEQ. The CDR3 is 16 residues long. CDR3 sequence: CASSQVVGLAGGEQYF. The CDR3 DNA sequence: TGTGCCAGCAGCCAAGTCGTCGGCCTAGCGGGAGGCGAGCAGTACTTC.

Turning to this clonotype: Because it lacks the conserved phenylalanine or tryptophan at the end, this CDR3 is likely a read error. The rearrangement links TRBV4-2 to TRBJ2-5; D unresolved. The CDR3 has 13 amino acids. Germline V gene sequence: CDR1 LGHNA, CDR2 YNFKEQ. DNA of the CDR3: TGTGCCAGCAGCCAAGATGAGAGAGAGGCCCAGTACTTA. Its protein is CASSQDEREAQYL.

The gene calls are TRBV29-1 and TRBJ2-6, with TRBD1 matching 9 bases. This CDR3 comprises 15 residues. Trimming cost V 6 bases and J 0 bases; bases outside gene matches: 3. Germline V gene sequence: CDR1 SQVTM, CDR2 ANQGSEA. CDR3 residues: CSVGTGSSGANVLTF. The CDR3 region has the DNA TGCAGCGTCGGGACAGGGAGCTCTGGGGCCAACGTCCTGACTTTC.

The chain links TRBV6-2 or TRBV6-3 to TRBJ2-7; D is possibly TRBD1 (6 bases). Germline V gene data show CDR1 as MNHEY and CDR2 as SVGEGT. Deletions cut 2 bases from V and 3 bases from J, with 17 bases between. The CDR3 covers 16 residues. CDR3 sequence: CASSYSRTVGNYEQYF. As DNA, the CDR3 is TGTGCCAGCAGTTACAGCCGGACAGTCGGGAACTACGAGCAGTACTTC.

The chain is built from TRBV29-1 and TRBJ2-7; 14 bases line up with TRBD2. With V trimmed by 6 bases and J by 3 bases, 4 bases remained unmatched. Germline CDR1 is SQVTM and CDR2 is ANQGSEA. The CDR3 runs 14 residues. The CDR3: CSVGTSGRGYEQYF. The CDR3 DNA reads TGCAGCGTGGGGACTAGCGGGAGAGGCTACGAGCAGTACTTC.

The chain carries TRBV20-1 and TRBJ1-1; D might be TRBD1 (6 bases). From germline, CDR1 is DFQATT and CDR2 SNEGSKA (reference sequence). The CDR3 sequence is 14 residues long. Trimming stripped 4 bases from V and 2 bases from J, with 14 bases between. This chain's CDR3 is CSANRATGNTEAFF. Written as DNA, the CDR3 is TGCAGTGCTAACCGCGCGACAGGCAACACTGAAGCTTTCTTT.

As to this clonotype: One end of the junction is discordant with germline, which a read error may explain. The V call is TRBV29-1, the J call TRBJ1-4; 7 positions agree with TRBD1. CDR3 length equals 11 residues. Germline loops: CDR1 SQVTM, CDR2 ANQGSEA. The CDR3 is CTGQTNEKLFF. CDR3 nucleotide sequence: TGTACGGGACAGACTAATGAAAAACTGTTTTTT.

This chain uses TRBV29-1 with TRBJ2-5, with 9 bases aligning to TRBD2. Germline values: CDR1 SQVTM, CDR2 ANQGSEA. The CDR3 totals 12 residues. With V trimmed by 8 bases and J by 4 bases, 5 bases remained unmatched. For the CDR3, the DNA is TGCAGCTTCCTTAGCGGGGGAGAGACCCAGTACTTC. As protein: CSFLSGGETQYF. Full variable domain (outside the CDR3, taken from reference TRBV29-1 and TRBJ2-5): SAVISQKPSRDICQRGTSLTIQCQVDSQVTMMFWYRQQPGQSLTLIATANQGSEATYESGFVIDKFPISRPNLTFSTLTVSNMSPEDSSIYLCSFLSGGETQYFGPGTRLLVL.

This clonotype occurred a few times. With a much larger clone just one base away, this may be a read error. The chain joins TRBV6-6 to TRBJ1-1; D remains ambiguous. This CDR3 contains 15 residues. Germline loops: CDR1 MNHNY, CDR2 SVGAGI (reference sequence). The V gene lost 6 bases and the J gene lost 1 base, with 15 bases spanning the gap. CDR3 sequence (DNA): TGTGCCAGCAGCTATACCTGGGAGGGGAACACTGAAGCTTTCTTT. Amino acid sequence: CASSYTWEGNTEAFF.